The clone carrying this TCR beta chain was recorded only once. Its specificity is not known. These data come from a study of CD8 T cells in Susac syndrome. The germline V gene encodes CDR1 SSHAT and CDR2 FNYEAQ (reference sequence). The CDR3 contains 13 residues. V was cut by 1 base and J by 10 bases, with 10 bases left in between. Study outcomes and limitations: It was acknowledged in the study that the number of individuals who were included in its TCR sequencing and HLA analysis was relatively small.

RNA, at about 0.45 to 1 ug, was reverse transcribed with random hexamers. TCRdb passed the immunoSEQ multiplex PCR reads through MiXCR, listing each CDR3 protein once. The sample records under 550,000 distinct CDR3 sequences, more than 80% being singletons. The chain joins TRBV7-7 to TRBJ2-2; D is uncertain. The TCR comes from a human donor with multiple sclerosis. The sequenced material came from CD8+ T cells from PBMCs. CDR3 nucleotide sequence: TGTGCCAGCAGCTTAGGACTCGATGCGGAGCTGTTTTTT. It codes for CASSLGLDAELFF.